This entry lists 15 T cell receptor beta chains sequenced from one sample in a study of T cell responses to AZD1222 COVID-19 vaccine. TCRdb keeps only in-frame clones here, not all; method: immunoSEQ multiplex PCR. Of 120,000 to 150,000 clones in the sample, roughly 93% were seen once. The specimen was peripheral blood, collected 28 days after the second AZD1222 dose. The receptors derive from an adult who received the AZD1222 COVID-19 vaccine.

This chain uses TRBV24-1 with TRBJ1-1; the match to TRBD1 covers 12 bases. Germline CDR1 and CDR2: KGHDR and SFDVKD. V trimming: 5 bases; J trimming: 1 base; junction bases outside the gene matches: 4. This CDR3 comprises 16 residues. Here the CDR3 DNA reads TGTGCCACCAGTGCGGGACAGGGGGCGGCGAACACTGAAGCTTTCTTT. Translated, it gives CATSAGQGAANTEAFF.

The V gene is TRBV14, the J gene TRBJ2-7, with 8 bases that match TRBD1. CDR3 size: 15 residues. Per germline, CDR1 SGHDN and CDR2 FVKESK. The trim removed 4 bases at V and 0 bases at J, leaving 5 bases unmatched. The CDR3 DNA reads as TGTGCCAGCAGCCGGCGACAGGGGCTCTCCTACGAGCAGTACTTC. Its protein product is CASSRRQGLSYEQYF.

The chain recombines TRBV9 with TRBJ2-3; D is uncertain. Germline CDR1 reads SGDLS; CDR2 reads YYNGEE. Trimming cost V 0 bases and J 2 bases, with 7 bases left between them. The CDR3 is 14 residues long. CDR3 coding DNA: TGTGCCAGCAGCGTAGGTGGCTACACAGATACGCAGTATTTT. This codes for CASSVGGYTDTQYF.

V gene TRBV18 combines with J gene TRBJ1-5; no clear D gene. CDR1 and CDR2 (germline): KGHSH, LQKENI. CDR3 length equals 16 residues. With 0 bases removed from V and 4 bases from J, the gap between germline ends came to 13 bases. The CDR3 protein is CASSPPSGRRNQPQHF. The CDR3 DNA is TGTGCCAGCTCACCACCGTCTGGGAGGAGGAATCAGCCCCAGCATTTT.

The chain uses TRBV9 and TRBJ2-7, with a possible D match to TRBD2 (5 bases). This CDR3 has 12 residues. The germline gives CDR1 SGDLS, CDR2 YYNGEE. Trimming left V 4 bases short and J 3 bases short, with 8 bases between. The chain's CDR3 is CASSPGIYEQYF. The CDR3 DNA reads TGTGCCAGCAGCCCGGGAATCTACGAGCAGTACTTC.

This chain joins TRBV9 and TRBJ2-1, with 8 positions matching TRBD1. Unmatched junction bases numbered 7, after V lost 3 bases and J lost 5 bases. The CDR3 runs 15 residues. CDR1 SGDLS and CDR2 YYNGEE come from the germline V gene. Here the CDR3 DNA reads TGTGCCAGCAGCGCGTCAGGGGGCTCTAACAATGAGCAGTTCTTC. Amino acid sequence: CASSASGGSNNEQFF.

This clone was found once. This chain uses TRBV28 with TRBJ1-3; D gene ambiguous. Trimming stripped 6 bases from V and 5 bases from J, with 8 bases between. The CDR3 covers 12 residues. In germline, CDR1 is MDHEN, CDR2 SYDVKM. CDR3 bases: TGTGCCAGCAGCTCCGGGAGAAACACCATATATTTT. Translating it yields CASSSGRNTIYF.

The DNA for the CDR3 is TGTGCCAGCAGCGCGGGTACCAACTATGGCTACACCTTC. Amino acids: CASSAGTNYGYTF. The V and J genes are TRBV6-5 and TRBJ1-2; the D is unclear. The CDR3 spans 13 residues. Germline loops: CDR1 MNHEY, CDR2 SVGAGI. The V gene lost 6 bases and the J gene lost 2 bases, with 10 bases spanning the gap.

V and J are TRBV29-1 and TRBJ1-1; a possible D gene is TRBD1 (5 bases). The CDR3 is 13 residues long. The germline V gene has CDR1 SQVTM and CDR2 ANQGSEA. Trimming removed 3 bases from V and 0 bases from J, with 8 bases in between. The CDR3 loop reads CSVDRALNTEAFF. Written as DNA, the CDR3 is TGCAGCGTTGACAGGGCATTGAACACTGAAGCTTTCTTT.

DNA for the CDR3: TGTGCCAGCAGCTTACACCTAGAGAATACTGAAGCTTTCTTT. It yields the protein CASSLHLENTEAFF. The chain employs TRBV7-2 and TRBJ1-1; D call uncertain. V lost 2 bases, J lost 5 bases, and 12 bases lay in between. Germline V gene data show CDR1 as SGHTA and CDR2 as FQGNSA. The CDR3 is 14 amino acids.

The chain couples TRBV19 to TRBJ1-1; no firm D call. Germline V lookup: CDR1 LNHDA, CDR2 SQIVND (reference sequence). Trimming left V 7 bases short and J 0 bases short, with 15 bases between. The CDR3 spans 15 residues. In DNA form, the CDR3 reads TGTGCCAGTACCGGGTCGGCCACCCTGAACACTGAAGCTTTCTTT. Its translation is CASTGSATLNTEAFF.

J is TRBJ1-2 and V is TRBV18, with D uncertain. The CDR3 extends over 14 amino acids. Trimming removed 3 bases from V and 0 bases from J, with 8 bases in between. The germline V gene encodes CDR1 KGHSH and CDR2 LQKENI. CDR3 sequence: CASSPDATNYGYTF. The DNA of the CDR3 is TGTGCCAGCTCACCGGACGCGACTAACTATGGCTACACCTTC.

DNA for the CDR3: TGTGCCAGCAGCTCTAGGGCCAGAACTAATGAAAAACTGTTTTTT. Protein: CASSSRARTNEKLFF. The rearrangement joins TRBV7-8 to TRBJ1-4; D call uncertain. V was cut by 4 bases and J by 1 base, with 10 bases left in between. The germline V gene encodes CDR1 SGHVS and CDR2 FQNEAQ. The CDR3 totals 15 residues. Filled out from reference TRBV7-8 and TRBJ1-4, the complete variable domain reads GAGVSQSPRYKVAKRGQDVALRCDPISGHVSLFWYQQALGQGPEFLTYFQNEAQLDKSGLPSDRFFAERPEGSVSTLKIQRTQQEDSAVYLCASSSRARTNEKLFFGSGTQLSVL.

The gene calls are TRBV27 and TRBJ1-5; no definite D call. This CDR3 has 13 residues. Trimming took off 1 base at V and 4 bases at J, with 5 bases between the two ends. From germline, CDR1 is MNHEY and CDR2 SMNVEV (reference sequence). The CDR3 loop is CASSLLGNQPQHF. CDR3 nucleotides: TGTGCCAGCAGTTTATTAGGGAATCAGCCCCAGCATTTT.

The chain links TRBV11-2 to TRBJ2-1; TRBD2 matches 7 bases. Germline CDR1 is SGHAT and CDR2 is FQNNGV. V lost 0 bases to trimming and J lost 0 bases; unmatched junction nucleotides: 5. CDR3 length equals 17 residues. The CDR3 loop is CASSLDRAGVSYNEQFF. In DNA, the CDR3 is TGTGCCAGCAGCTTAGATCGTGCGGGAGTCTCCTACAATGAGCAGTTCTTC. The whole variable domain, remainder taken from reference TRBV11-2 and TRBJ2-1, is EAGVAQSPRYKIIEKRQSVAFWCNPISGHATLYWYQQILGQGPKLLIQFQNNGVVDDSQLPKDRFSAERLKGVDSTLKIQPAKLEDSAVYLCASSLDRAGVSYNEQFFGPGTRLTVL.